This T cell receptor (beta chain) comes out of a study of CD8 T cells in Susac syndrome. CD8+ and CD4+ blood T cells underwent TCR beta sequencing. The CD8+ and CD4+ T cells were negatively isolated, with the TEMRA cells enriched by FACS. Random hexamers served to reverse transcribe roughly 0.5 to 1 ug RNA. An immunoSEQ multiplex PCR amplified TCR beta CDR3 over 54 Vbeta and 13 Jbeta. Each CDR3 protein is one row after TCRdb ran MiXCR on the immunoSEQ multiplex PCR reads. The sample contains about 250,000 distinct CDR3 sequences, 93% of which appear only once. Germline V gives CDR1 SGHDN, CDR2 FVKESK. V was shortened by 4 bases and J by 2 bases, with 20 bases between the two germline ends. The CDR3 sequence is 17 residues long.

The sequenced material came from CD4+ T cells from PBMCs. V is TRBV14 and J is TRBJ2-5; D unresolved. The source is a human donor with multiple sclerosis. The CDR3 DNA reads TGTGCCAGCAGCCGCCGACTGACTGAATCTTCGCAAGAGACCCAGTACTTC. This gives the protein CASSRRLTESSQETQYF.